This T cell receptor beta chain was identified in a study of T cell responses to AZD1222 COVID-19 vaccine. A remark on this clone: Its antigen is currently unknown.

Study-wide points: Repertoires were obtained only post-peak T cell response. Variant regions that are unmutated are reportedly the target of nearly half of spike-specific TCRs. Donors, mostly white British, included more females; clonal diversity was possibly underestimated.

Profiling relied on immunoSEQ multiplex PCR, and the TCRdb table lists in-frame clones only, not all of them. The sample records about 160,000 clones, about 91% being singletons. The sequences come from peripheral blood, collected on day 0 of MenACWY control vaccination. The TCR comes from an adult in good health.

The CDR3 bases are TGTGCCAGCAGCCGGACAGCTGGAAACACCATATATTTT. It is translated as CASSRTAGNTIYF. The gene calls are TRBV3-1 (or the pseudogene TRBV3-2) and TRBJ1-3, with D possibly matching TRBD1 (6 bases). Germline CDR1 and CDR2: LGHDT and YNNKEL (reference sequence). The CDR3 spans 13 residues. V gave up 4 bases and J gave up 2 bases, with 6 bases separating them.